This is a list of T cell receptor beta chains from one sample in a study of post-analysis software for immune sequencing data. TCRdb re-analysed the PCR reads in MiXCR, keeping a single row per CDR3 protein. The sample holds 650,000 to 900,000 distinct CDR3 sequences, around 46% seen once. Sequences were obtained from blood. These receptors were obtained from a girl aged 10 to 17 with multiple sclerosis. The CDR3 runs from the conserved cysteine through the conserved F or W. A D gene is named only where the DNA matches it firmly. A clone size is listed for some rows: how often the clone was seen (once, few, many), or a class if it is expanded.

D gene | J gene | clone size | V gene | CDR3 DNA | CDR3 protein
TRBD2 | TRBJ2-1 | - | TRBV11-3 | TGTGCCAGCAGCTTAGGGGCGGGAGCTTACGATGAGCAGTTCTTC | CASSLGAGAYDEQFF
- | TRBJ1-6 | - | TRBV15 | TGTGCCACCAGCCCACGGGACAACCATTCACCCCTCCACTTT | CATSPRDNHSPLHF
- | TRBJ1-5 | once | TRBV12-3/TRBV12-4 | TGTGCCAGCAGTTTAGATCCCGGGGGAATGAGGGATCAGCCCCAGCATTTT | CASSLDPGGMRDQPQHF
- | TRBJ2-4 | - | TRBV10-2 | TGCGCCAGCAGTGAGAAGCTAGCCAAAAACATTCAGTACTTC | CASSEKLAKNIQYF
- | TRBJ1-2 | - | TRBV7-9 | TGTGCCAGCAGCCTGAAGGGGGGCTCAGGCTACACCTTC | CASSLKGGSGYTF
TRBD2 | TRBJ2-3 | many | TRBV6-5 | TGTGCCAGCAGTTACGGCGGGAGGGGCACAGATACGCAGTATTTT | CASSYGGRGTDTQYF
- | TRBJ1-2 | - | TRBV3-1 | TGTGCCAGCAGCCAAGATCTGGGTAACTATGGCCACACCTTC | CASSQDLGNYGHTF
- | TRBJ1-5 | - | TRBV20-1 | TGCAGTGCTAGTAGGCCCCAGCCCAATCAGCCCCAGCATTTT | CSASRPQPNQPQHF
- | TRBJ2-1 | - | TRBV7-2 | TGTGCCAGCAGCTTAGTCGTGCGGAGATTGGGCAATGAGCAGTTCTTC | CASSLVVRRLGNEQFF
TRBD2 | TRBJ2-1 | few | TRBV5-1 | TGCGCCAGCAGCTCCTCTAGCGGAGGCGGAAATGAGCAGTTCTTC | CASSSSSGGGNEQFF
- | TRBJ2-7 | few | TRBV27 | TGTGCCAGCAGTTCGACAAGAACCTACGAGCAGTACTTC | CASSSTRTYEQYF
TRBD2 | TRBJ2-5 | - | TRBV27 | TGTGCCAGCAGTCCCAGGGAGGGCGGAGGGACCCAGTACTTC | CASSPREGGGTQYF
TRBD1 | TRBJ1-1 | - | TRBV7-9 | TGTGCCAGCAGCTTCGGTTGGACAGGGGAAGAAGAAACTGAAGCTTTCTTT | CASSFGWTGEEETEAFF
TRBD1 | TRBJ2-4 | few | TRBV7-9 | TGTGCCAGCAGCTTAGCAGGGGGCGGTGGGGAAAACATTCAGTACTTC | CASSLAGGGGENIQYF
TRBD1 | TRBJ2-7 | few | TRBV15 | TGTGCCACCAGCAGAGAATCCGGGACAGGGACCTCCTACGAGCAGTACTTC | CATSRESGTGTSYEQYF
- | TRBJ2-1 | - | TRBV5-1 | TGCGCCAGCAGCTTTCGCCCGCGTATGGGTGAGCAGTTCTTC | CASSFRPRMGEQFF
- | TRBJ2-1 | - | TRBV11-3 | TGTGCCAGCAGCTTTGACCCTAGGAATGAGCAGTTCTTC | CASSFDPRNEQFF
TRBD2 | TRBJ2-1 | - | TRBV12-3/TRBV12-4 | TGTGCCAGCAATTTATCAGCGGGATCCACCTACAATGAGCAGTTCTTC | CASNLSAGSTYNEQFF
TRBD1 | TRBJ1-2 | - | TRBV7-3 | TGTGCCAGCAGCTCTCTATGGGTACCCCGGGACAGGGACTATGGCTACACCTTC | CASSSLWVPRDRDYGYTF
TRBD2 | TRBJ2-7 | - | TRBV7-2 | TGTGCCAGCAGCTTAGCGGGAGGGCCGTTCGAGCAGTACTTC | CASSLAGGPFEQYF
TRBD2 | TRBJ2-1 | - | TRBV7-3 | TGTGCCAGCAGCTTAATGGGACTAGCCTACAATGAGCAGTTCTTC | CASSLMGLAYNEQFF
TRBD1 | TRBJ1-5 | once | TRBV29-1 | TGCAGCGTTCTGTCAGGGGGCGATCAGCCCCAGCATTTT | CSVLSGGDQPQHF
- | TRBJ2-1 | - | TRBV24-1 | TGTGCCACCAGTGAATTAAACAATGAGCAGTTCTTC | CATSELNNEQFF